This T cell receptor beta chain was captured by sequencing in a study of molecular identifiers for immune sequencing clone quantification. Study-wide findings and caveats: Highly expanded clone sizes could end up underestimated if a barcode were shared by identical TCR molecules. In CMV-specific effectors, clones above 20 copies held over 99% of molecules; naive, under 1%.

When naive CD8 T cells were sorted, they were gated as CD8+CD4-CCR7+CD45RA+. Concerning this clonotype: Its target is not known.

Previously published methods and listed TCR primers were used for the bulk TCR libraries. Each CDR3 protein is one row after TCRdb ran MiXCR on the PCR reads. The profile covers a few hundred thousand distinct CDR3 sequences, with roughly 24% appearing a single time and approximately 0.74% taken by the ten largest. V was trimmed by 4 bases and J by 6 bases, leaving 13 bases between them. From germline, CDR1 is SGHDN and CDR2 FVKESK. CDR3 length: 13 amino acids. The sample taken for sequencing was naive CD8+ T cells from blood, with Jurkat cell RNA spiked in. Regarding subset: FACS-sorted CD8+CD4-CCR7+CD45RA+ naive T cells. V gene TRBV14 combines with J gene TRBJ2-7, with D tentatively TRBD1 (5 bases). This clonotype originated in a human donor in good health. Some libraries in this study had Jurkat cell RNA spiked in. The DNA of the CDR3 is TGTGCCAGCAGCCTGCAGGGTACCTCCGAGCAGTACTTC. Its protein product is CASSLQGTSEQYF.